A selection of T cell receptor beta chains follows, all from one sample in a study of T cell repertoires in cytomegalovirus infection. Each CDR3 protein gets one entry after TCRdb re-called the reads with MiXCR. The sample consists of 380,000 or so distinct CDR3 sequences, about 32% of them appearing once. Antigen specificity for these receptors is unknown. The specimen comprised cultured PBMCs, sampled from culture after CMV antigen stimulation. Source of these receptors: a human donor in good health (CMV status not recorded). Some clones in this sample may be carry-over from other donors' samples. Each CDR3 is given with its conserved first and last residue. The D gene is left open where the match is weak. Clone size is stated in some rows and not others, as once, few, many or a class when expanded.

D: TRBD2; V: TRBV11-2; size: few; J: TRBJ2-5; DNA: TGTGCCAGCAGCGCTAGCGGGAGGTTCGAGACCCAGTACTTC; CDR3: CASSASGRFETQYF
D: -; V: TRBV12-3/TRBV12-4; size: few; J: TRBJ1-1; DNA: TGTGCCAGCAACCCCAGGGGTAACACTGAAGCTTTCTTT; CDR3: CASNPRGNTEAFF
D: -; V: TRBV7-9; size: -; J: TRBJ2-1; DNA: TGTGCCAGCAGCTTAGGTGCACCTGGCGATGAGCAGTTCTTC; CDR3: CASSLGAPGDEQFF
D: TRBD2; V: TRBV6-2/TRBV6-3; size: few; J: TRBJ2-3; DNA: TGTGCCAGCAGCTCAGTCCCAGCAGGACTAGCGGGACGCACAGATACGCAGTATTTT; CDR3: CASSSVPAGLAGRTDTQYF
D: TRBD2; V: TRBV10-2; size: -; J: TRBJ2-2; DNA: TGCGCCAGTGAGGCCGGGACTAGCGGGACCGGGGAGCTGTTTTTT; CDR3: CASEAGTSGTGELFF
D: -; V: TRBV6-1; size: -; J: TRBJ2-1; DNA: TGTGCCAGCAGTGAAGCGAGAGACGGGGAGCAGTTCTTC; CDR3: CASSEARDGEQFF
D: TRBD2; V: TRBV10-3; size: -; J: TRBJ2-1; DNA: TGTGCCATCAGCTTGACTAGCGGGGTGGGGTTGAGAAATGAGCAGTTCTTC; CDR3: CAISLTSGVGLRNEQFF
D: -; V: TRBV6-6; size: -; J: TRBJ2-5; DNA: TGTGCCAGTAGGAACTGGCAGGTCCAAGAGACCCAGTACTTC; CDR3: CASRNWQVQETQYF
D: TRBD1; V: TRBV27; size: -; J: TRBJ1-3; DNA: TGTGCCAGCTGGTCAGGGGGTCCAGGAAACACCATATATTTT; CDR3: CASWSGGPGNTIYF
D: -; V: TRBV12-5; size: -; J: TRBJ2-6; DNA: TGTGCTAGTGGTTCCGGGGCCAACGTCCTGACTTTC; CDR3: CASGSGANVLTF